A single sample is the source of the 17 T cell receptor beta chains below, sequenced in a study of blood T cells in healthy people across ages. Next came a second PCR, run for about 7 to 12 cycles, which used a sample-barcoded 5' primer along with a J-beta primer mix. TCRdb recomputed calls from the 5' RACE reads with MiXCR, one row per CDR3 protein. The sample has about 670,000 distinct CDR3 sequences, approximately 52% seen once. Sequenced material: blood. The receptors originated from a woman older than 75 in good health.

The chain is built from TRBV7-2 and TRBJ2-7, with D perhaps matching TRBD2 (5 bases). V was clipped by 5 bases and J by 4 bases, with 15 bases between them. The CDR3 consists of 14 residues. Germline values: CDR1 SGHTA, CDR2 FQGNSA. The CDR3 sequence: CASSPSRSLYEQYF. Here the CDR3 DNA reads TGTGCCAGCAGCCCTAGCAGGTCGTTGTACGAGCAGTACTTC.

Ten or more counts support this clonotype. The gene calls are TRBV20-1 and TRBJ2-7; D call uncertain. The CDR3 covers 13 residues. CDR1 is DFQATT and CDR2 is SNEGSKA in the germline V gene (reference sequence). Trimming removed 6 bases from V and 0 bases from J, with 12 bases in between. CDR3 loop: CSAPAEFSYEQYF. CDR3 bases: TGCAGTGCCCCCGCGGAGTTCTCCTACGAGCAGTACTTC.

The gene calls are TRBV7-6 and TRBJ2-7, with 8 bases lining up with TRBD2. CDR1 is SGHVS, CDR2 FNYEAQ, per germline. The junction had 11 bases not matched to a gene; V was cut back by 4 bases and J by 3 bases. This CDR3 region has 16 residues. CDR3: CASSSFMGLDGYEQYF. CDR3 DNA sequence: TGTGCCAGCAGCTCCTTTATGGGACTAGACGGCTACGAGCAGTACTTC. Looking up the rest from reference TRBV7-6 and TRBJ2-7 gives the full variable domain: GAGVSQSPRYKVTKRGQDVALRCDPISGHVSLYWYRQALGQGPEFLTYFNYEAQQDKSGLPNDRFSAERPEGSISTLTIQRTEQRDSAMYRCASSSFMGLDGYEQYFGPGTRLTVT.

This clonotype has ten or more counts. This rearrangement joins TRBV27 to TRBJ2-7; D may be TRBD2 (6 bases). Germline CDR1 is MNHEY and CDR2 is SMNVEV (reference sequence). This CDR3 spans 14 amino acids. V was shortened by 8 bases and J by 3 bases, with 17 bases between the two germline ends. This CDR3 reads CASSSRLGGYEQYF. CDR3 DNA: TGTGCCAGCTCAAGCCGGCTGGGAGGCTACGAGCAGTACTTC.

The sample holds many counts of this clonotype. The rearrangement links TRBV2 to TRBJ2-7, with D possibly matching TRBD1 (6 bases). Trimming cost V 6 bases and J 6 bases, with 18 bases left between them. The germline V gene has CDR1 SNHLY and CDR2 FYNNEI. The CDR3 consists of 14 residues. The CDR3 loop reads CASRLGHSSGEQYF. CDR3 bases: TGTGCCAGCAGACTGGGACACTCGTCAGGCGAGCAGTACTTC.

The rearrangement uses TRBV5-1 and TRBJ2-3; 7 bases line up with TRBD2. CDR1 SGHRS and CDR2 YFSETQ come from the germline V gene. CDR3 size: 16 residues. V lost 5 bases to trimming and J lost 0 bases; unmatched junction nucleotides: 9. CDR3 protein: CASRPSGAGSTDTQYF. Here the CDR3 DNA reads TGCGCCAGCAGGCCCTCAGGAGCGGGAAGCACAGATACGCAGTATTTT.

The table lists this clonotype with a few counts. The chain joins TRBV27 to TRBJ2-1, with 7 bases fitting TRBD1. The CDR3 loop spans 16 amino acids. V lost 1 base and J lost 0; bases outside the gene matches: 3. CDR1 and CDR2 (germline): MNHEY, SMNVEV (reference sequence). CDR3 region: CASSLWGQSSYNEQFF. In DNA, the CDR3 is TGTGCCAGCAGTTTATGGGGACAGAGCTCCTACAATGAGCAGTTCTTC.

The chain carries TRBV4-2 and TRBJ2-3, with D hard to call. V was shortened by 7 bases and J by 2 bases, with 4 bases between the two germline ends. The CDR3 totals 11 residues. Germline V gene sequence: CDR1 LGHNA, CDR2 YNFKEQ. The CDR3 sequence: CASMVTDTQYF. As DNA, the CDR3 is TGTGCCAGCATGGTCACAGATACGCAGTATTTT.

V is TRBV3-1 and J is TRBJ2-1, with a possible D match to TRBD1 (6 bases). The J call is in doubt because the DNA end fits TRBJ2-7 better. Germline CDR1 reads LGHDT; CDR2 reads YNNKEL (reference sequence). The length of the CDR3 is 14 residues. CDR3 protein: CASSQADRFYEQYF. CDR3 DNA: TGTGCCAGCAGCCAAGCCGACAGGTTTTACGAGCAGTACTTC.

Note on this clonotype: A read error is possible here, since a much larger clone lies one base away. V and J are TRBV28 and TRBJ1-1; D not resolved. V was pared by 6 bases and J by 2 bases, with 13 bases between. The CDR3 loop spans 14 amino acids. Germline-derived CDR1 and CDR2 are MDHEN and SYDVKM. The CDR3 sequence is CASRPPWANTEAFF. CDR3 DNA sequence: TGTGCCAGCAGACCACCCTGGGCCAACACTGAAGCTTTCTTT.

The chain is built from TRBV2 and TRBJ1-1; D may be TRBD1 (6 bases). This CDR3 is built from 14 residues. The germline V gene has CDR1 SNHLY and CDR2 FYNNEI. V was cut by 1 base and J by 3 bases, with 9 bases left in between. The CDR3 here is CASSEVRGYTEAFF. The DNA for the CDR3 is TGTGCCAGCAGTGAAGTCAGGGGATACACTGAAGCTTTCTTT.

This clonotype has a count of ten or more. V gene TRBV6-6 combines with J gene TRBJ1-3; D gene uncertain. Trimming took 6 bases from V and 4 from J, leaving 13 bases between them. CDR1 is MNHNY, CDR2 SVGAGI, per germline (reference sequence). This CDR3 comprises 14 residues. For the CDR3, the DNA is TGTGCCAGCAGCCCCGGAGGATCAGGAAACACCATATATTTT. Translating gives CASSPGGSGNTIYF.

The chain is built from TRBV11-2 and TRBJ1-2; weak D call: TRBD1 (6 bases). The V end was cut by 5 bases, the J end by 4 bases, with 35 bases between. The CDR3 covers 21 residues. Germline V gene data show CDR1 as SGHAT and CDR2 as FQNNGV. The CDR3 region has the DNA TGTGCCAGCAGCCAACGTTATTCGAGGTACCCTAAGACCGGACAGTTCTATGGCTACACCTTC. It translates to CASSQRYSRYPKTGQFYGYTF.

Regarding this clonotype: Being one base from a much bigger clone, this may be a read error. As DNA, the CDR3 is TGTGCCAGCAGCTTAGCTCAGGGTGAGCGGTTCTTC. The encoded protein is CASSLAQGERFF. This chain joins TRBV7-9 and TRBJ2-1; D might be TRBD1 (5 bases). Germline CDR1 SEHNR, CDR2 FQNEAQ (reference sequence). This CDR3 has 12 residues.

This clonotype was observed at least ten times. This chain uses TRBV28 with TRBJ2-7; D is possibly TRBD2 (5 bases). The CDR3 is 12 amino acids. Germline V gives CDR1 MDHEN, CDR2 SYDVKM. Trimming stripped 3 bases from V and 6 bases from J, with 9 bases between. CDR3 nucleotides: TGTGCCAGCAGTTTCCAAGGGAGCGAGCAGTACTTC. It yields the protein CASSFQGSEQYF. The variable domain in full, with the rest retrieved from reference TRBV28 and TRBJ2-7, is DVKVTQSSRYLVKRTGEKVFLECVQDMDHENMFWYRQDPGLGLRLIYFSYDVKMKEKGDIPEGYSVSREKKERFSLILESASTNQTSMYLCASSFQGSEQYFGPGTRLTVT.

This clonotype was counted between two and nine times. This chain joins TRBV29-1 and TRBJ2-2; D remains ambiguous. The germline V and J ends were trimmed by 3 bases and 5 bases, with 7 bases remaining between them. CDR1 is SQVTM, CDR2 ANQGSEA, per germline. This CDR3 has 12 residues. The CDR3 DNA sequence: TGCAGCGTTGAGCATATAACCGGGGAGCTGTTTTTT. Translated, it gives CSVEHITGELFF.

This clonotype was counted between two and nine times. The chain links TRBV4-1 to TRBJ1-4; 8 positions agree with TRBD1. This CDR3 is 14 amino acids long. With V trimmed by 2 bases and J by 10 bases, 6 bases remained unmatched. Per germline, CDR1 MGHRA and CDR2 YSYEKL. The CDR3 bases are TGCGCCAGCAGCCAATTGACAGGGGTAATAAAACTGTTTTTT. Protein product: CASSQLTGVIKLFF.